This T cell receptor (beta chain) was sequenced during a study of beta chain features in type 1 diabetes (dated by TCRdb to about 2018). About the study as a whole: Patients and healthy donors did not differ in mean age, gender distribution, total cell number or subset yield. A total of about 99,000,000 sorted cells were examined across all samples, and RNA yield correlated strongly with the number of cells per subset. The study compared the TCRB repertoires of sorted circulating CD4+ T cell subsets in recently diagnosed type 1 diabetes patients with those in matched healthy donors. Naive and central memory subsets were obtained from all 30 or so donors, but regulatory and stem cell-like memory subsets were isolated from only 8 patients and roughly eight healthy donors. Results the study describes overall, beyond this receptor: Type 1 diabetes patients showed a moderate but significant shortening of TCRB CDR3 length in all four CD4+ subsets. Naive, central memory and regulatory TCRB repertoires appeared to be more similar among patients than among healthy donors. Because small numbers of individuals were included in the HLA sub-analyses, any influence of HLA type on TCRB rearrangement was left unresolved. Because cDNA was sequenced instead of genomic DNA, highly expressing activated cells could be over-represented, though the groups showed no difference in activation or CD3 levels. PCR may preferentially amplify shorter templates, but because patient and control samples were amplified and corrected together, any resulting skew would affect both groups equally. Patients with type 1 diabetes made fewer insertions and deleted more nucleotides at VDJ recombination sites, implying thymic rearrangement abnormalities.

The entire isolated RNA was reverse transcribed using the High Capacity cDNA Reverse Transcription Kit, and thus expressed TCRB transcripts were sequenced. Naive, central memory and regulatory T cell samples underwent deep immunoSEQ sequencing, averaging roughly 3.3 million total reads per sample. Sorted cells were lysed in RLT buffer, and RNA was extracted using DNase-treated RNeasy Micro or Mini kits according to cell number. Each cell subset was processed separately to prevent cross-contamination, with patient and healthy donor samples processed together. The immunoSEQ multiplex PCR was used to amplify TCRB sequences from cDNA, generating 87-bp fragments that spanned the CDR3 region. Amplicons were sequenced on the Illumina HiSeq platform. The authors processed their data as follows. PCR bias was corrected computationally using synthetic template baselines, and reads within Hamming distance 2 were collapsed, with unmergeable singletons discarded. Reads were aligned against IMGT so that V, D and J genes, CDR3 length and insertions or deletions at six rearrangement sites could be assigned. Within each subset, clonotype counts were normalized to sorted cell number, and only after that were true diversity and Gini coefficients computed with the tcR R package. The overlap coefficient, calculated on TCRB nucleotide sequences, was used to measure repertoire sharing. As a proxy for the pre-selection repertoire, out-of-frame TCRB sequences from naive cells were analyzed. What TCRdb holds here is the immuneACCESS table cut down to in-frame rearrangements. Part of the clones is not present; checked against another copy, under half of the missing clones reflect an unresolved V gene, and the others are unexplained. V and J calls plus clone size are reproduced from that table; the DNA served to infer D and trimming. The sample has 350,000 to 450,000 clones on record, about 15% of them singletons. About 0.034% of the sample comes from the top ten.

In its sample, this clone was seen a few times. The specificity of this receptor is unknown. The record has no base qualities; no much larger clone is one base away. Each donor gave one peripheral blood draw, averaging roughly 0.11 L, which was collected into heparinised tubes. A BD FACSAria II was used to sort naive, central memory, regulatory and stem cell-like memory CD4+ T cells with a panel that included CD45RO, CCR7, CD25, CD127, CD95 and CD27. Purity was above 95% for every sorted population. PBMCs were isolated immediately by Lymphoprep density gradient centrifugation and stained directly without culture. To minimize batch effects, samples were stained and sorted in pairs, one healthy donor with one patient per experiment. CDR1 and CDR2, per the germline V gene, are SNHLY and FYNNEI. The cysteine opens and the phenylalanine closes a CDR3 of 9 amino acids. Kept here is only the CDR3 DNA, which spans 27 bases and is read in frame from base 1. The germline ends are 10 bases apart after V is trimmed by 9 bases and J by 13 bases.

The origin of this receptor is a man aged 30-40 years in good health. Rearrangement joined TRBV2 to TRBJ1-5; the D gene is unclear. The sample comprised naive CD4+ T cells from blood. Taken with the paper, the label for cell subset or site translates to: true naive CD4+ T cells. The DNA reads TGTGCCAGAACGGGCGCGCAGCATTTT. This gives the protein CARTGAQHF. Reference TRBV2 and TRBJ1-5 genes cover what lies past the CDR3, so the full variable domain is EPEVTQTPSHQVTQMGQEVILRCVPISNHLYFYWYRQILGQKVEFLVSFYNNEISEKSEIFDDQFSVERPDGSNFTLKIRSTKLEDSAMYFCARTGAQHFGDGTRLSIL.